A single sample gave rise to the 16 T cell receptor beta chains below, sequenced in a study of T-cell memory formation after mild COVID-19. MiXCR, applied by TCRdb to the 5' RACE reads, yields one record per CDR3 protein. This sample carries about 160,000 distinct CDR3 sequences, less than 40% of them seen once, and the ten largest clones take 12%. Sequences were obtained from PBMCs or a T cell subset sorted from them (not recorded which). The receptors were gathered from an adult woman who had mild COVID-19 (a few samples of this study predate the infection). Cell type and time point are not known.

This clonotype occurred a few times. The chain is built from TRBV5-6 and TRBJ2-3; 9 nucleotides agree with TRBD2. This CDR3 contains 17 residues. The germline CDR1 and CDR2 sequences are SGHDT and YYEEEE. After removal of 4 bases from V and 1 base from J, the junction contained 10 bases not matched to a gene. For the CDR3, the DNA is TGTGCCAGCAGCGGGTGGACTAGCGAGACCCGCACAGATACGCAGTATTTT. Its protein is CASSGWTSETRTDTQYF.

This clonotype showed up just a few times. V gene TRBV7-2 combines with J gene TRBJ2-7; D perhaps matches TRBD2 (5 bases). The CDR3 contains 16 residues. Germline V gene sequence: CDR1 SGHTA, CDR2 FQGNSA. The V end lost 0 bases, the J end lost 2 bases, and 14 bases lay between the germline ends. The CDR3 bases are TGTGCCAGCAGCTTAGCGCGACCAGCGGCGACCTACGAGCAGTACTTC. Encoded protein: CASSLARPAATYEQYF.

V usage is TRBV7-3 and J usage is TRBJ2-3; 8 bases fit TRBD2. The CDR3 has 15 amino acids. With V trimmed by 4 bases and J by 4 bases, 7 bases remained unmatched. Germline V CDR1 and CDR2: SGHTA, FQGTGA. CDR3 coding DNA: TGTGCCAGCAGCTCCTCGCGGGGGGCACCAGATACGCAGTATTTT. This sequence encodes CASSSSRGAPDTQYF.

The V gene is TRBV24-1, the J gene TRBJ2-3; D is unresolved. The CDR3 extends over 13 amino acids. Germline V gene sequence: CDR1 KGHDR, CDR2 SFDVKD. Trimming pared 9 bases from V and 0 bases from J, leaving 9 bases between. The CDR3 bases are TGTGCCACCCGGGCACCTAGCACAGATACGCAGTATTTT. Encoded protein: CATRAPSTDTQYF.

J is TRBJ1-1 and V is TRBV4-1, with D possibly matching TRBD1 (5 bases). Trimming left V 2 bases short and J 4 bases short, with 11 bases between. Germline V gives CDR1 MGHRA, CDR2 YSYEKL. The CDR3 sequence is 14 residues long. In nucleotides, the CDR3 is TGCGCCAGCAGCCAACCCAAAAGGGGCACTGAAGCTTTCTTT. Translating it yields CASSQPKRGTEAFF.

This clonotype was counted between two and nine times. The chain joins TRBV28 to TRBJ2-7, with 7 bases lining up with TRBD2. This CDR3 is built from 14 residues. Germline V CDR1 and CDR2: MDHEN, SYDVKM. CDR3 sequence (DNA): TGTGCGTCTCAGCGTAGCGGGCCGACCTACGAGCAGTACTTC. Translation gives CASQRSGPTYEQYF.

Only a few counts were recorded for this clonotype. V gene TRBV27 combines with J gene TRBJ2-1, with 7 bases matching TRBD1. Looked up from germline, CDR1 is MNHEY and CDR2 is SMNVEV (reference sequence). The length of the CDR3 is 14 residues. Germline trimming cut 4 bases from V and 3 bases from J; bases unmatched to any gene: 3. CDR3 DNA sequence: TGTGCCAGCAGTTCAGGGGGAATCTACAATGAGCAGTTCTTC. The encoded protein is CASSSGGIYNEQFF.

V is TRBV5-1 and J is TRBJ1-2; 9 bases match TRBD1. Germline V gives CDR1 SGHRS, CDR2 YFSETQ. V shed 7 bases and J 3 bases; nucleotides not matched to a gene: 7. There are 14 residues in the CDR3. The CDR3 DNA reads TGCGCCAGCTCCTGGGACAGGGCAGACTATGGCTACACCTTC. Amino acid sequence: CASSWDRADYGYTF.

This clonotype was counted between two and nine times. The genes are TRBV3-1 and TRBJ2-3, with D perhaps assigned TRBD1 or TRBD2 (5 bases each). Germline V gives CDR1 LGHDT, CDR2 YNNKEL (reference sequence). This CDR3 comprises 15 residues. Trimming cost V 4 bases and J 0 bases, with 11 bases left between them. For the CDR3, the DNA is TGTGCCAGCAGCCCGGGACGGACTAGCACAGATACGCAGTATTTT. Translation gives CASSPGRTSTDTQYF.

The sample holds a few counts of this clonotype. The chain employs TRBV24-1 and TRBJ2-1; D is tentatively TRBD1 or TRBD2 (5 bases each). CDR3 length: 12 residues. CDR1 and CDR2 (germline): KGHDR, SFDVKD. Trimming left V 5 bases short and J 8 bases short, with 9 bases between. The CDR3 sequence: CATSGWGYEQFF. The CDR3 DNA reads as TGTGCCACCAGTGGTTGGGGGTATGAGCAGTTCTTC.

The rearrangement links TRBV19 to TRBJ1-4; tentatively, D is TRBD1 (6 bases). The CDR3 length is 13 residues. V was clipped by 6 bases and J by 7 bases, with 12 bases between them. Germline loops: CDR1 LNHDA, CDR2 SQIVND (reference sequence). CDR3 region: CASRWTVGEKLFF. The DNA for the CDR3 is TGTGCCAGTAGGTGGACAGTTGGTGAAAAACTGTTTTTT.

The CDR3 DNA sequence: TGTGCCAGCAGTCCCCCCATAGACAGGGATCAGCCCCAGCATTTT. Translation gives CASSPPIDRDQPQHF. J is TRBJ1-5 and V is TRBV12-3 or TRBV12-4, with 7 bases that match TRBD1. The length of the CDR3 is 15 residues. With 5 bases clipped from V and 5 bases from J, the junction kept 9 bases outside the gene matches.

The V gene is TRBV20-1, the J gene TRBJ2-2; D possibly corresponds to TRBD2 (6 bases). The CDR3 spans 16 residues. Per germline, CDR1 DFQATT and CDR2 SNEGSKA (reference sequence). Trimming left V 0 bases short and J 0 bases short, with 11 bases between. The CDR3 DNA follows: TGCAGTGCTAGAGATCGTCAGCGGGCGAACACCGGGGAGCTGTTTTTT. Protein product: CSARDRQRANTGELFF.

The sample holds a few counts of this clonotype. The chain recombines TRBV4-1 with TRBJ1-4; D gene uncertain. Looked up from germline, CDR1 is MGHRA and CDR2 is YSYEKL. V lost 4 bases, J lost 8 bases, and 17 bases lay in between. The CDR3 runs 15 residues. The CDR3 protein is CASSRTAILNEKLFF. The CDR3 nucleotides are TGCGCCAGCAGCCGCACAGCCATCTTAAACGAAAAACTGTTTTTT.

CDR3 in DNA: TGCGCCAGCAGCCCCTCTCTAAGGGGAATTTATGGCTACACCTTC. Protein product: CASSPSLRGIYGYTF. The chain employs TRBV4-1 and TRBJ1-2, with a weak D call TRBD1 (5 bases). The CDR3 has 15 residues. V lost 4 bases and J 5 bases, leaving 17 bases between the germline ends. Germline V CDR1 and CDR2: MGHRA, YSYEKL.

This clonotype was seen a few times. The chain combines TRBV3-1 with TRBJ2-1; possibly TRBD2 for D (6 bases). The CDR3 has 15 amino acids. CDR1 and CDR2 from the germline V gene are LGHDT and YNNKEL (reference sequence). Trimming pared 2 bases from V and 3 bases from J, leaving 11 bases between. Here the CDR3 reads CASSQPGVGYNEQFF. CDR3 nucleotide sequence: TGTGCCAGCAGCCAACCGGGAGTGGGCTACAATGAGCAGTTCTTC.